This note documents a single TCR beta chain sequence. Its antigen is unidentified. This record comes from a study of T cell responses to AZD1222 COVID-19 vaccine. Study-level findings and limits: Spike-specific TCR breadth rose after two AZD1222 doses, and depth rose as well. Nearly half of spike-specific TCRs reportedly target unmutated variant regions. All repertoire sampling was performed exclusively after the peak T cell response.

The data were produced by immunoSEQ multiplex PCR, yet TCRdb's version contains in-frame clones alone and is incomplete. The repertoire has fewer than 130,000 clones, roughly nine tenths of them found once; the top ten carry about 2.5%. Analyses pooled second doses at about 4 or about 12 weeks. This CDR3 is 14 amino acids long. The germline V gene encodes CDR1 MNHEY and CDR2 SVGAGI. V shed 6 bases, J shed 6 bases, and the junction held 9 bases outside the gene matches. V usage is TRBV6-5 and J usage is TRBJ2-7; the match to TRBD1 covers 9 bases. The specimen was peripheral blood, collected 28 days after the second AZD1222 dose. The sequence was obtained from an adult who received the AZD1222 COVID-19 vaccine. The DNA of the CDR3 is TGTGCCAGCAGCCTCGGACAGGGGTTGTTCGAGCAGTACTTC. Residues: CASSLGQGLFEQYF.